Listed below are T cell receptor beta chains from one sample, sequenced in a study of T-cell memory formation after mild COVID-19. TCRdb redid the calling of the 5' RACE reads with MiXCR, one entry per CDR3 protein. The sample includes about 470,000 distinct CDR3 sequences, 15% to 20% of them seen just once. Specimen: PBMCs or a T cell subset sorted from them (not recorded which). The receptor set was obtained from an adult woman who had mild COVID-19 (a few samples of this study predate the infection). Cell type and time point are not known. CDR3s include the opening cysteine and the closing phenylalanine or tryptophan. The D gene is left open where the match is weak. Clone size is stated in some rows and not others, as once, few, many or a class when expanded.

clone size | J gene | V gene | D gene | CDR3 protein | CDR3 DNA
NA | TRBJ2-5 | TRBV20-1 | NA | CSAGGGVETQYF | TGCAGTGCCGGTGGAGGTGTTGAGACCCAGTACTTC
NA | TRBJ2-1 | TRBV19 | TRBD2 | CATRTSRGSYNEQFF | TGTGCCACCAGGACTAGCAGGGGCTCCTACAATGAGCAGTTCTTC
NA | TRBJ2-1 | TRBV7-3 | TRBD2 | CASSPEAGAPYNEQFF | TGTGCCAGCAGCCCCGAAGCGGGGGCCCCCTACAATGAGCAGTTCTTC
few | TRBJ2-7 | TRBV6-5 | NA | CASRIQGVYEQYF | TGTGCCAGCAGAATCCAGGGTGTCTACGAGCAGTACTTC
NA | TRBJ2-7 | TRBV7-8 | NA | CASIPPGHNYEQYF | TGTGCCAGCATCCCGCCGGGACATAACTACGAGCAGTACTTC
few | TRBJ2-5 | TRBV7-7 | TRBD1 | CASSFRHGTGQETQYF | TGTGCTAGCAGCTTCAGGCATGGGACAGGGCAAGAGACCCAGTACTTC
NA | TRBJ1-2 | TRBV4-2 | NA | CASSLQAYGYTF | TGTGCCAGCAGCCTACAAGCCTATGGCTACACCTTC
NA | TRBJ1-2 | TRBV3-1 | TRBD1 | CASSPTQGAGGYTF | TGTGCCAGCAGCCCGACACAGGGGGCGGGAGGCTACACCTTC
NA | TRBJ2-7 | TRBV5-1 | TRBD2 | CASSLEGLAGVYEQYF | TGCGCCAGCAGCTTGGAAGGACTAGCGGGGGTCTACGAGCAGTACTTC
NA | TRBJ1-6 | TRBV6-5 | NA | CASSDGVMVSPLHF | TGTGCCAGCAGTGACGGAGTGATGGTTTCACCCCTCCACTTT
few | TRBJ1-1 | TRBV20-1 | NA | CSARGLTNTEAFF | TGCAGTGCTAGAGGACTTACGAACACTGAAGCTTTCTTT
few | TRBJ1-5 | TRBV7-8 | NA | CASSFQIGRLNQPQHF | TGTGCCAGCAGCTTTCAAATCGGGCGGCTAAATCAGCCCCAGCATTTT
few | TRBJ2-1 | TRBV7-6 | NA | CASSQLADEQFF | TGTGCCAGCAGCCAACTAGCTGATGAGCAGTTCTTC
few | TRBJ2-1 | TRBV24-1 | NA | CATSDGTYNEQFF | TGTGCCACCAGCGATGGGACTTACAATGAGCAGTTCTTC
NA | TRBJ2-3 | TRBV7-8 | NA | CASTLGGGSPDTQYF | TGTGCCAGCACCCTAGGGGGCGGGAGCCCAGATACGCAGTATTTT
NA | TRBJ1-5 | TRBV20-1 | NA | CSARLGSQPQHF | TGCAGTGCTAGATTGGGAAGTCAGCCCCAGCATTTT
NA | TRBJ2-7 | TRBV4-1 | TRBD2 | CASSSRLASFEQYF | TGCGCCAGCAGCTCGCGACTAGCGAGTTTCGAGCAGTACTTC
few | TRBJ2-3 | TRBV5-1 | TRBD1 | CASSQDRGGDTQYF | TGCGCCAGCAGCCAGGACAGGGGTGGGGATACGCAGTATTTT
few | TRBJ1-5 | TRBV24-1 | NA | CATSGQGSNQPQHF | TGTGCCACCAGTGGTCAAGGAAGCAATCAGCCCCAGCATTTT
NA | TRBJ1-2 | TRBV4-1 | NA | CASSQGAGVDHGYTF | TGCGCCAGCAGCCAAGGGGCAGGGGTGGATCATGGCTACACCTTC
NA | TRBJ1-1 | TRBV6-2/TRBV6-3 | NA | CASSVDSMNTEAFF | TGTGCCAGCAGTGTCGACAGCATGAACACTGAAGCTTTCTTT
few | TRBJ2-1 | TRBV18 | NA | CASSPGIDWGQFF | TGTGCCAGCTCACCTGGGATCGATTGGGGGCAGTTCTTC
few | TRBJ2-3 | TRBV7-9 | NA | CASSTRDFTDTQYF | TGTGCCAGCAGCACTCGGGACTTCACAGATACGCAGTATTTT
many | TRBJ2-3 | TRBV12-3/TRBV12-4 | TRBD2 | CASSSGGRTDTQYF | TGTGCCAGCAGTTCGGGGGGGCGCACAGATACGCAGTATTTT
NA | TRBJ2-1 | TRBV4-2 | TRBD2 | CASSQEASGGYNEQFF | TGTGCCAGCAGCCAAGAGGCTAGCGGGGGATACAATGAGCAGTTCTTC
NA | TRBJ2-5 | TRBV12-3/TRBV12-4 | NA | CASSLGSALETQYF | TGTGCCAGCAGTTTAGGGTCAGCTTTAGAGACCCAGTACTTC
NA | TRBJ1-5 | TRBV7-2 | NA | CASSLGWQPQHF | TGTGCCAGCAGCTTAGGTTGGCAGCCCCAGCATTTT
few | TRBJ2-3 | TRBV24-1 | TRBD2 | CATSDLRTSGDTTDTQYF | TGTGCCACCAGTGATTTAAGAACTAGCGGAGACACCACAGATACGCAGTATTTT
few | TRBJ1-2 | TRBV29-1 | NA | CSVEEGGLIYGYTF | TGCAGCGTTGAAGAGGGGGGGCTTATCTATGGCTACACCTTC
few | TRBJ2-3 | TRBV5-1 | NA | CASSLETITDTQYF | TGCGCCAGCAGCCTGGAGACAATCACAGATACGCAGTATTTT
once | TRBJ1-1 | TRBV6-5 | NA | CASSLRRVGVGEAFF | TGTGCCAGCAGCCTACGCAGGGTAGGGGTAGGGGAAGCTTTCTTT
few | TRBJ2-1 | TRBV4-1 | TRBD2 | CASSQGPTSGGANEQFF | TGCGCCAGCAGCCAAGGTCCTACTAGCGGGGGGGCCAATGAGCAGTTCTTC
few | TRBJ1-2 | TRBV20-1 | TRBD1 | CSARAPNSDRGPRGYTF | TGCAGTGCTAGAGCCCCGAATTCGGACAGGGGACCCAGAGGCTACACCTTC
NA | TRBJ2-1 | TRBV5-1 | TRBD1 | CASGLRTGSYNEQFF | TGCGCCAGCGGACTTCGGACAGGGTCCTACAATGAGCAGTTCTTC
few | TRBJ2-3 | TRBV7-8 | NA | CASSPRRERDTQYF | TGTGCCAGCAGCCCGAGGCGGGAAAGAGATACGCAGTATTTT
few | TRBJ1-4 | TRBV2 | NA | CASSEARAPNEKLFF | TGTGCCAGCAGTGAAGCCCGGGCCCCTAATGAAAAACTGTTTTTT
NA | TRBJ2-3 | TRBV7-2 | TRBD2 | CASSLGTSGNTQYF | TGTGCCAGCAGCTTAGGGACTAGTGGAAATACGCAGTATTTT
NA | TRBJ1-2 | TRBV9 | TRBD1 | CASSVKDRNYGYTF | TGTGCCAGCAGCGTAAAGGACAGGAACTATGGCTACACCTTC
few | TRBJ2-1 | TRBV24-1 | TRBD2 | CATSGLADNEQFF | TGTGCCACCAGTGGACTAGCGGACAATGAGCAGTTCTTC
NA | TRBJ2-7 | TRBV4-1 | NA | CASSQDEGRSYEQYF | TGCGCCAGCAGCCAAGATGAGGGGAGGTCCTACGAGCAGTACTTC
few | TRBJ2-7 | TRBV24-1 | NA | CATSDLEGYEQYF | TGTGCCACCAGTGACCTCGAGGGGTACGAGCAGTACTTC
NA | TRBJ2-1 | TRBV7-6 | TRBD2 | CASSPLSGNYNEQFF | TGTGCCAGCAGCCCCCTTAGCGGGAACTACAATGAGCAGTTCTTC
many | TRBJ2-7 | TRBV7-9 | NA | CASSFRDEQYF | TGTGCCAGCAGCTTCAGGGACGAGCAGTACTTC
few | TRBJ2-3 | TRBV7-3 | TRBD2 | CASSHSGRADTQYF | TGTGCCAGCAGCCATAGCGGGAGGGCAGATACGCAGTATTTT
NA | TRBJ2-7 | TRBV7-2 | NA | CASSLGASGWPPYEQYF | TGTGCCAGCAGCTTAGGGGCCAGCGGGTGGCCCCCCTACGAGCAGTACTTC
NA | TRBJ2-7 | TRBV12-3/TRBV12-4 | NA | CASSLSSAAGREQYF | TGTGCCAGCAGTTTATCGAGTGCCGCGGGGCGCGAGCAGTACTTC
NA | TRBJ1-2 | TRBV20-1 | NA | CSAGGGWVYGYTF | TGCAGTGCTGGCGGGGGATGGGTCTATGGCTACACCTTC
NA | TRBJ1-5 | TRBV4-2 | TRBD1 | CASSQSGGTNQPQHF | TGTGCCAGCAGCCAATCAGGGGGTACTAATCAGCCCCAGCATTTT